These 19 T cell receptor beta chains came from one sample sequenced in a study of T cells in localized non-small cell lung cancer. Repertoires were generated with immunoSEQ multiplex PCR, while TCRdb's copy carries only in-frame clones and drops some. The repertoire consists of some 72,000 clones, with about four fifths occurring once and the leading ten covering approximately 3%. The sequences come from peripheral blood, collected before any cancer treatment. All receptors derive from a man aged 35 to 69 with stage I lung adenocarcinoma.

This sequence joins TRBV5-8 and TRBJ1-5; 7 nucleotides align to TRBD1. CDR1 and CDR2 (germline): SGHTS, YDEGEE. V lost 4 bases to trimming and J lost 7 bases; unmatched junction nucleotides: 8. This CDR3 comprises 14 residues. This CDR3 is CASSPGQDGQPQHF. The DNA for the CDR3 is TGTGCCAGCAGCCCAGGACAGGACGGGCAGCCCCAGCATTTT.

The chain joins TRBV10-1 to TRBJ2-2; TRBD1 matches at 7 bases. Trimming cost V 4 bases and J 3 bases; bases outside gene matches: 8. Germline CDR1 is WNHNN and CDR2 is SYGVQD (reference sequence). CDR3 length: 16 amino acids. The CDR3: CASSAYEGADTGELFF. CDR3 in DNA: TGCGCCAGCAGTGCGTATGAGGGGGCAGACACCGGGGAGCTGTTTTTT.

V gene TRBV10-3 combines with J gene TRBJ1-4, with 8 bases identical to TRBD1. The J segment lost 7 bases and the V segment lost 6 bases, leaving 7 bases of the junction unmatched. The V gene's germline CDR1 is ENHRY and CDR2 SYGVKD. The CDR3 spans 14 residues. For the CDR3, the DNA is TGTGCCATCAGCAAAGGACAGGGAGTTGAAAAACTGTTTTTT. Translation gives CAISKGQGVEKLFF.

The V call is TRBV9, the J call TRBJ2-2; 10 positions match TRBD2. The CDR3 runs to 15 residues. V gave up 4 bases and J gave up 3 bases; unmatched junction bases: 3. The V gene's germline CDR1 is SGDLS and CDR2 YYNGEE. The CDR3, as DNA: TGTGCCAGCAGCCCTAGCGGGAGACACACCGGGGAGCTGTTTTTT. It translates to CASSPSGRHTGELFF.

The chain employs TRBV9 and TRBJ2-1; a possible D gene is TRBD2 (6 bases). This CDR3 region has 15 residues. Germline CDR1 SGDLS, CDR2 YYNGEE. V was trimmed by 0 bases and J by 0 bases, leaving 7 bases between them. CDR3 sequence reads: CASSVDGGSYNEQFF. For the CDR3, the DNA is TGTGCCAGCAGCGTAGACGGGGGCTCCTACAATGAGCAGTTCTTC.

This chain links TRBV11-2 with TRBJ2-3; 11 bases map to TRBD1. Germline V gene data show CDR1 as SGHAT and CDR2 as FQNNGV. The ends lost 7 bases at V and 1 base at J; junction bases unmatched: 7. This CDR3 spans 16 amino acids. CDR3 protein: CASTLLGQGGTDTQYF. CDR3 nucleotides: TGTGCCAGCACTCTATTGGGACAGGGGGGCACAGATACGCAGTATTTT.

CDR3: CASAPTDRGTEAFF. In nucleotides, the CDR3 is TGCGCCAGCGCCCCTACCGACAGGGGAACTGAAGCTTTCTTT. V gene TRBV5-1 combines with J gene TRBJ1-1; TRBD1 matches 8 bases. This CDR3 contains 14 residues. The V and J ends lost 7 bases and 5 bases, in that order; junction bases with no gene match: 10. The germline CDR1 and CDR2 sequences are SGHRS and YFSETQ.

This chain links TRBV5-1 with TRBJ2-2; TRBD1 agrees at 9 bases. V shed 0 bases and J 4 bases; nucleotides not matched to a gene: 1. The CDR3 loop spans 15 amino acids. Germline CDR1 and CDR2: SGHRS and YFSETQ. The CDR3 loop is CASSLVQGATGELFF. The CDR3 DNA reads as TGCGCCAGCAGCTTGGTACAGGGGGCCACCGGGGAGCTGTTTTTT.

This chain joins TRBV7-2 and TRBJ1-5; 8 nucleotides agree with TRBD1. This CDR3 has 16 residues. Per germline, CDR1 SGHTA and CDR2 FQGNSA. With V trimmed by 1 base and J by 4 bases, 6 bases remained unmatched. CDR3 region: CASSLDGQGRNQPQHF. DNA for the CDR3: TGTGCCAGCAGCTTAGACGGACAGGGTCGTAATCAGCCCCAGCATTTT.

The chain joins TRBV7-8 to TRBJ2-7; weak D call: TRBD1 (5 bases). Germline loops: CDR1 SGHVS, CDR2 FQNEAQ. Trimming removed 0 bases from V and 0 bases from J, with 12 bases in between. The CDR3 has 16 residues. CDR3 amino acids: CASSLAQGSFSYEQYF. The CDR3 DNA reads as TGTGCCAGCAGCTTAGCGCAGGGTAGCTTCTCCTACGAGCAGTACTTC.

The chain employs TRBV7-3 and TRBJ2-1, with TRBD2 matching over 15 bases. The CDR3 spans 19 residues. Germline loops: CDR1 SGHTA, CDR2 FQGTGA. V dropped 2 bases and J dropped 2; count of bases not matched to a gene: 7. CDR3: CASSLGLAGGPRPYNEQFF. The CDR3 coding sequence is TGTGCCAGCAGCTTAGGACTAGCGGGAGGGCCCCGTCCCTACAATGAGCAGTTCTTC.

The CDR3 region has the DNA TGTGCCAGCAGCTTGACTAGCGGGGGAGTCACAGATACGCAGTATTTT. This encodes CASSLTSGGVTDTQYF. V is TRBV7-3 and J is TRBJ2-3; 12 nucleotides match TRBD2. The CDR3 consists of 16 residues. The junction had 3 bases not matched to a gene; V was cut back by 3 bases and J by 2 bases. Germline lookup yields CDR1 SGHTA and CDR2 FQGTGA.

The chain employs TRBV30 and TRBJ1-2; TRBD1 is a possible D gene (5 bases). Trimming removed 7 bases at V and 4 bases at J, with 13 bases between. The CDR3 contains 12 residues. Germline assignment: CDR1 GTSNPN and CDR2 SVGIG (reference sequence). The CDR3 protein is CAFRTYLYGYTF. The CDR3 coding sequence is TGTGCCTTTAGGACATACCTCTATGGCTACACCTTC.

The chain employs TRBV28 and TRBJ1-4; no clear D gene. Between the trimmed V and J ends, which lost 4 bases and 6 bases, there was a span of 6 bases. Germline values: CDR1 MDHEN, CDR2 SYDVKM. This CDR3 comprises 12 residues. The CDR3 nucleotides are TGTGCCAGCAGTTACCTTTATGAAAAACTGTTTTTT. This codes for CASSYLYEKLFF.

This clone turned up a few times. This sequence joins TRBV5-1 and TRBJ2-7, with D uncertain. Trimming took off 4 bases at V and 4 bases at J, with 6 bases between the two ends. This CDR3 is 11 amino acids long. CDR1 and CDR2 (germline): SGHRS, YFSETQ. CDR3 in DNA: TGCGCCAGCAGCGAAAATTACGAGCAGTACTTC. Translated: CASSENYEQYF.

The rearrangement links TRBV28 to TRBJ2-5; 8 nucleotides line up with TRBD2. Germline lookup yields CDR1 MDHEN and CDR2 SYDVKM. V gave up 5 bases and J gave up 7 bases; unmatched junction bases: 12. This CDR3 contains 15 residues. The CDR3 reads CASSNRRGGPRTQYF. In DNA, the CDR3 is TGTGCCAGCAGTAACCGACGGGGGGGTCCGAGGACCCAGTACTTC.

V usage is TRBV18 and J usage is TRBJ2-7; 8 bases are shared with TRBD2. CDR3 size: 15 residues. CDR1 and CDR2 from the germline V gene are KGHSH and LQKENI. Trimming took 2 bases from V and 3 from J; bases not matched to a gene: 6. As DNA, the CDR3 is TGTGCCAGCTCACCAGACGGAAGCGGGGGCTACGAGCAGTACTTC. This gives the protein CASSPDGSGGYEQYF.

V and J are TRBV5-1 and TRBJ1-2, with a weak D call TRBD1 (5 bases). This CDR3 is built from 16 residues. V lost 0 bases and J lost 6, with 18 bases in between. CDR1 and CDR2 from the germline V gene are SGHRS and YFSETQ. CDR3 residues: CASSLEVTGPRNGYTF. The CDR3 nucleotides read TGCGCCAGCAGCTTGGAAGTCACAGGACCCCGAAATGGCTACACCTTC. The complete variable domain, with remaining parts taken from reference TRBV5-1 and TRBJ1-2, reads KAGVTQTPRYLIKTRGQQVTLSCSPISGHRSVSWYQQTPGQGLQFLFEYFSETQRNKGNFPGRFSGRQFSNSRSEMNVSTLELGDSALYLCASSLEVTGPRNGYTFGSGTRLTVV.

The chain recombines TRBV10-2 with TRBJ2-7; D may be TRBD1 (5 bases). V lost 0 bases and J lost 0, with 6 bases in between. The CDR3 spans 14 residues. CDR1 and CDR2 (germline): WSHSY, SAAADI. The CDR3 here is CASSESQGSYEQYF. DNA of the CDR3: TGCGCCAGCAGTGAGTCTCAGGGCTCCTACGAGCAGTACTTC.